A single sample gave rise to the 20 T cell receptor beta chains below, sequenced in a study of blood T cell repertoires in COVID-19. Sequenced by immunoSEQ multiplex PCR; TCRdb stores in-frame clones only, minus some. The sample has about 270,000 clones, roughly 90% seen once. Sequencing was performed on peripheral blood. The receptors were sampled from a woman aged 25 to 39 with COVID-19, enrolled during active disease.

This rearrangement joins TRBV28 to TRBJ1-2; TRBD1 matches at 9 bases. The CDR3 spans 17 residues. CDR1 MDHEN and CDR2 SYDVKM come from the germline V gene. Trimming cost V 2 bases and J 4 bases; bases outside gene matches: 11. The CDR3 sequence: CASSLAGTGPLGYGYTF. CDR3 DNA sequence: TGTGCCAGCAGTTTAGCCGGGACAGGGCCTTTAGGCTATGGCTACACCTTC.

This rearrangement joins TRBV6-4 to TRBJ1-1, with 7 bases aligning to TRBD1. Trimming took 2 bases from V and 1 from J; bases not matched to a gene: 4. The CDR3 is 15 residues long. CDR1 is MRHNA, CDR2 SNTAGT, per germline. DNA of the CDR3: TGTGCCAGCAGTGACCCCGCAGGGGGGAACACTGAAGCTTTCTTT. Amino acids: CASSDPAGGNTEAFF.

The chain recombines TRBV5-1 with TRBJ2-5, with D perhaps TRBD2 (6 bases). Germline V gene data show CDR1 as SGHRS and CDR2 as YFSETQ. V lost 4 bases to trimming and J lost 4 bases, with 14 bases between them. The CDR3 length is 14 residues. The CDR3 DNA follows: TGCGCCAGCAGCGCCCATCGGCGGGGAGAGACCCAGTACTTC. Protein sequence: CASSAHRRGETQYF.

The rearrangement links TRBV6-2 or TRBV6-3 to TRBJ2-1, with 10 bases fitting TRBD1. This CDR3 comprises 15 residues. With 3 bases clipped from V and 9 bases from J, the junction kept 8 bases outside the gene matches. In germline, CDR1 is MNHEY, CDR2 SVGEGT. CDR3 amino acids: CASSYRDRGRGEQFF. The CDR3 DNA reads TGTGCCAGCAGTTATAGAGACAGGGGGCGAGGTGAGCAGTTCTTC.

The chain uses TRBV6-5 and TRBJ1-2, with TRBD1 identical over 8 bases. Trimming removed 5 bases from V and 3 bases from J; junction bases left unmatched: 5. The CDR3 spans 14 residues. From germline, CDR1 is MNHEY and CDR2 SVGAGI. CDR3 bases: TGTGCCAGCAGTCTTTACAGGGGGGACTATGGCTACACCTTC. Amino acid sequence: CASSLYRGDYGYTF.

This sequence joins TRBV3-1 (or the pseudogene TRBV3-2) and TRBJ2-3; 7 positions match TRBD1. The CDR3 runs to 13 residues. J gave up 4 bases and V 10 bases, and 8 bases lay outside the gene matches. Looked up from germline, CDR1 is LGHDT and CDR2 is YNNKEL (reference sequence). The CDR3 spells CATTTTGADTQYF. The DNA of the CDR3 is TGTGCCACCACTACAACAGGGGCAGATACGCAGTATTTT.

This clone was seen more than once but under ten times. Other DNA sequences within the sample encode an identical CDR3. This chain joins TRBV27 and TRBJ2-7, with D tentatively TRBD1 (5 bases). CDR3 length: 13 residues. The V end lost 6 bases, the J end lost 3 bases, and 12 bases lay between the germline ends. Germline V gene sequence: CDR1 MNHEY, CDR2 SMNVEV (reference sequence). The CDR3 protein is CASSLGQFYEQYF. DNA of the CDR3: TGTGCCAGCAGCTTAGGACAATTCTACGAGCAGTACTTC.

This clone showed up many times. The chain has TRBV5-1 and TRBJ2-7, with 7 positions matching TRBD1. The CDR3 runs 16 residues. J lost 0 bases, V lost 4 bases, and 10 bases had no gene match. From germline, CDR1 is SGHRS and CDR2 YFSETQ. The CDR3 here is CASSLGHRDSSYEQYF. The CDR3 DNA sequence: TGCGCCAGCAGCCTGGGGCACCGGGACAGCTCCTACGAGCAGTACTTC. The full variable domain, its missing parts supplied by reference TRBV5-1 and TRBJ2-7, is KAGVTQTPRYLIKTRGQQVTLSCSPISGHRSVSWYQQTPGQGLQFLFEYFSETQRNKGNFPGRFSGRQFSNSRSEMNVSTLELGDSALYLCASSLGHRDSSYEQYFGPGTRLTVT.

This CDR3 reads CATSPGRGITDTQYF. CDR3 DNA: TGTGCCACCAGCCCCGGGAGGGGTATCACAGATACGCAGTATTTT. The gene calls are TRBV15 and TRBJ2-3, with 8 bases matching TRBD2. The junction had 6 bases not matched to a gene; V was cut back by 5 bases and J by 2 bases. Germline values: CDR1 LNHNV, CDR2 YYDKDF (reference sequence). The CDR3 has 15 residues.

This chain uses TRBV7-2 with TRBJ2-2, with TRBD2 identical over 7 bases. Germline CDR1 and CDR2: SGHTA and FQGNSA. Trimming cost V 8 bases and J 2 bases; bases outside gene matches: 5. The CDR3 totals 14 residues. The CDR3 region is CASRSGLNTGELFF. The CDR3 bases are TGTGCCAGCCGTTCGGGACTAAACACCGGGGAGCTGTTTTTT.

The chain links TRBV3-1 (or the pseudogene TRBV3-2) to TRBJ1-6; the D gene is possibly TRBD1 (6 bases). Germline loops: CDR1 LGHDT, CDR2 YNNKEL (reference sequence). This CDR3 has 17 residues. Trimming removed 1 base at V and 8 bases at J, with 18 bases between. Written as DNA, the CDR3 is TGTGCCAGCAGCCAAGGTCAGTTCTGGGGGCAAGATTCACCCCTCCACTTT. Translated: CASSQGQFWGQDSPLHF.

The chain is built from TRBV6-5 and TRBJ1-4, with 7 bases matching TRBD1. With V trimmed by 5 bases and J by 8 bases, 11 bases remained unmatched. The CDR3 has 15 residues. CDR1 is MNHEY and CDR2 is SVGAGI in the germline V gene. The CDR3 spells CASSTTGAGGEKLFF. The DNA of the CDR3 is TGTGCCAGCAGTACCACAGGGGCGGGGGGGGAAAAACTGTTTTTT.

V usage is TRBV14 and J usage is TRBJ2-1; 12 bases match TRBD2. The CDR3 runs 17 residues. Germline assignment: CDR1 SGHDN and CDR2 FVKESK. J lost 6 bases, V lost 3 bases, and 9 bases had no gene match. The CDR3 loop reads CASSHPELAGGFNEQFF. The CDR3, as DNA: TGTGCCAGCAGCCACCCTGAGCTAGCGGGGGGGTTCAATGAGCAGTTCTTC. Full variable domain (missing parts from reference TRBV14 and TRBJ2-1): EAGVTQFPSHSVIEKGQTVTLRCDPISGHDNLYWYRRVMGKEIKFLLHFVKESKQDESGMPNNRFLAERTGGTYSTLKVQPAELEDSGVYFCASSHPELAGGFNEQFFGPGTRLTVL.

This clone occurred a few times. Here the CDR3 reads CASSASRQNEKLFF. CDR3 nucleotide sequence: TGTGCCAGTAGTGCATCCAGGCAAAATGAAAAACTGTTTTTT. This chain uses TRBV19 with TRBJ1-4, with no clear D. Trimming removed 5 bases from V and 5 bases from J, with 12 bases in between. Germline lookup yields CDR1 LNHDA and CDR2 SQIVND (reference sequence). This CDR3 is built from 14 residues. The full variable domain, completed using reference TRBV19 and TRBJ1-4, is DGGITQSPKYLFRKEGQNVTLSCEQNLNHDAMYWYRQDPGQGLRLIYYSQIVNDFQKGDIAEGYSVSREKKESFPLTVTSAQKNPTAFYLCASSASRQNEKLFFGSGTQLSVL.

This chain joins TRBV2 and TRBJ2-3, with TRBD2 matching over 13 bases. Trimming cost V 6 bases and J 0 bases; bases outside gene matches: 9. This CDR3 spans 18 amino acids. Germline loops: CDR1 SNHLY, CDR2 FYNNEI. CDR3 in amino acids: CASRLGTSGALSTDTQYF. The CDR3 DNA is TGTGCCAGCAGACTCGGGACTAGCGGGGCCCTTAGCACAGATACGCAGTATTTT.

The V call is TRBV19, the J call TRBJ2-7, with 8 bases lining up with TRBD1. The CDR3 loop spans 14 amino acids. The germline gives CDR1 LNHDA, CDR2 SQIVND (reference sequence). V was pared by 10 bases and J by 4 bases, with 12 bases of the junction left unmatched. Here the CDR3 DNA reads TGTGCCATCCACCCGGGACAGGCTCAATACGAGCAGTACTTC. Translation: CAIHPGQAQYEQYF.

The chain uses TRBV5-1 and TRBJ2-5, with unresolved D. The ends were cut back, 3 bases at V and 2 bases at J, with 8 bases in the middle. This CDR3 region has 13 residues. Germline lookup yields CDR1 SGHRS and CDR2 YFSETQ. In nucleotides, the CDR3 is TGCGCCAGCAGCTCAGGAACTCAAGAGACCCAGTACTTC. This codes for CASSSGTQETQYF.

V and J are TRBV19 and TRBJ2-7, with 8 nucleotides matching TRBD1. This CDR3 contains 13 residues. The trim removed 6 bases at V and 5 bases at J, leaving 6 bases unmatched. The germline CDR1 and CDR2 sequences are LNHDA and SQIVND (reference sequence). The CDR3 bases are TGTGCCAGTAGCTTCGCAGGGGGCCACGAGCAGTACTTC. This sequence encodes CASSFAGGHEQYF.

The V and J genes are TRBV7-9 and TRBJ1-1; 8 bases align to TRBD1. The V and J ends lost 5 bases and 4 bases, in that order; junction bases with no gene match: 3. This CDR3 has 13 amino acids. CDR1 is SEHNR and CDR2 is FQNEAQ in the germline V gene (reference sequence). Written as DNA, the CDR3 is TGTGCCAGCAGCACAGACAGGGGCACTGAAGCTTTCTTT. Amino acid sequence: CASSTDRGTEAFF. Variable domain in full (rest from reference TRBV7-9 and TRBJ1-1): DTGVSQNPRHKITKRGQNVTFRCDPISEHNRLYWYRQTLGQGPEFLTYFQNEAQLEKSRLLSDRFSAERPKGSFSTLEIQRTEQGDSAMYLCASSTDRGTEAFFGQGTRLTVV.

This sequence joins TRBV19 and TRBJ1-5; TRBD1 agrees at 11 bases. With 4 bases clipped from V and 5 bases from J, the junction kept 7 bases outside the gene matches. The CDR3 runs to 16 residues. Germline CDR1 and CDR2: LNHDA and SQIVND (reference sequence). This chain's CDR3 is CASSSGTGGAYQPQHF. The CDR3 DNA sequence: TGTGCCAGTAGTAGCGGGACAGGGGGAGCGTATCAGCCCCAGCATTTT. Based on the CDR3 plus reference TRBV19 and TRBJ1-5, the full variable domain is DGGITQSPKYLFRKEGQNVTLSCEQNLNHDAMYWYRQDPGQGLRLIYYSQIVNDFQKGDIAEGYSVSREKKESFPLTVTSAQKNPTAFYLCASSSGTGGAYQPQHFGDGTRLSIL.